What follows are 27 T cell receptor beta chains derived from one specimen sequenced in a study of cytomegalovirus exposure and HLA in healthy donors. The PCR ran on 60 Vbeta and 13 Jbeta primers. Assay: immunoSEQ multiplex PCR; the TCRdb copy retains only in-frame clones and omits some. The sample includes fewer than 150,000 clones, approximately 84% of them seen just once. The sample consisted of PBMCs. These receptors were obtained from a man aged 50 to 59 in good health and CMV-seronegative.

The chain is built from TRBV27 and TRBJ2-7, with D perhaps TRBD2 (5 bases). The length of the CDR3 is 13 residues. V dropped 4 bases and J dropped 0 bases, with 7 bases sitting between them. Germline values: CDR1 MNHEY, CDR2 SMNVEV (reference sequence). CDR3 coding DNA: TGTGCCAGCAGTTATCGGGGCTCCTACGAGCAGTACTTC. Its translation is CASSYRGSYEQYF.

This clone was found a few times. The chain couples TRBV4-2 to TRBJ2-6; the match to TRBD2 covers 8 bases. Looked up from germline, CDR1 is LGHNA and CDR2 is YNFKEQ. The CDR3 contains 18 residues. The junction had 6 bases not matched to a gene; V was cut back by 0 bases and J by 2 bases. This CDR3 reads CASSQETGGLTGANVLTF. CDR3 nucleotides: TGTGCCAGCAGCCAAGAAACGGGGGGGCTCACTGGGGCCAACGTCCTGACTTTC.

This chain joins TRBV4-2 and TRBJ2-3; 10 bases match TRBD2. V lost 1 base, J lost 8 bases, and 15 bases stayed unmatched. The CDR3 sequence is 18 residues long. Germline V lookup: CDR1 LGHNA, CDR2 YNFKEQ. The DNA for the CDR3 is TGTGCCAGCAGCCAAGTCGGGACTAGCGCTCAACGAGGAGGTACGCAGTATTTT. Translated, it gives CASSQVGTSAQRGGTQYF.

The CDR3 DNA is TGTGCCAGTTCGGACAGGCAGAACACTGAAGCTTTCTTT. Translating gives CASSDRQNTEAFF. The gene calls are TRBV6-6 and TRBJ1-1; 7 bases fit TRBD1. CDR1 and CDR2 (germline): MNHNY, SVGAGI (reference sequence). CDR3 length: 13 residues. Trimming cost V 9 bases and J 1 base; bases outside gene matches: 5.

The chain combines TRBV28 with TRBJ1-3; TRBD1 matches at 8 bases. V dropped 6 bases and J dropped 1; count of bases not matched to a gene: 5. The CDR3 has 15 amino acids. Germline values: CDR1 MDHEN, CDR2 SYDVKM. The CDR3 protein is CASSTDRASGNTIYF. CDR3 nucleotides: TGTGCCAGCAGCACGGACAGGGCGTCTGGAAACACCATATATTTT.

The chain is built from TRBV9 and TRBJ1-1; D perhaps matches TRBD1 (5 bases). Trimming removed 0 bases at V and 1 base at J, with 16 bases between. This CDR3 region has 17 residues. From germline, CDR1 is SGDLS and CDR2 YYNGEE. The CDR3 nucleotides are TGTGCCAGCAGCGTAGACCCCAGGGTGCCGGGGAACACTGAAGCTTTCTTT. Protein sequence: CASSVDPRVPGNTEAFF.

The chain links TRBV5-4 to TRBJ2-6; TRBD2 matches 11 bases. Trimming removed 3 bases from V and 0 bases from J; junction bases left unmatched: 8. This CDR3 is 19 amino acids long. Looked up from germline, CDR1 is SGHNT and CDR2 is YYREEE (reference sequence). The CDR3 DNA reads TGTGCCAGCAGCTACGACCTAGCGGGGGGAAGCTCTGGGGCCAACGTCCTGACTTTC. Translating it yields CASSYDLAGGSSGANVLTF.

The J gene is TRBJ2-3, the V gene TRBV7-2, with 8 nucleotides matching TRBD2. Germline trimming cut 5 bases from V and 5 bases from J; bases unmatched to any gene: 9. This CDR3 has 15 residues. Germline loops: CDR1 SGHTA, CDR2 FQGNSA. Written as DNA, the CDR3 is TGTGCCAGCAGCCTCACGGGGGGGCCAGGAGATACGCAGTATTTT. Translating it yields CASSLTGGPGDTQYF.

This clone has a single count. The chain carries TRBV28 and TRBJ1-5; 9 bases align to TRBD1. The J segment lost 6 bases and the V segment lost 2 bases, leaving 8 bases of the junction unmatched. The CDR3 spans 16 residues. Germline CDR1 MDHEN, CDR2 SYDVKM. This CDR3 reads CASSLTGTGLRQPQHF. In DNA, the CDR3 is TGTGCCAGCAGTTTAACCGGGACAGGGCTTCGTCAGCCCCAGCATTTT. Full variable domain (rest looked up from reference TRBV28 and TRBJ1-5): DVKVTQSSRYLVKRTGEKVFLECVQDMDHENMFWYRQDPGLGLRLIYFSYDVKMKEKGDIPEGYSVSREKKERFSLILESASTNQTSMYLCASSLTGTGLRQPQHFGDGTRLSIL.

The CDR3 region is CASTIPQGGGGEAFF. In DNA, the CDR3 is TGTGCCAGCACCATCCCACAAGGTGGGGGGGGCGAAGCTTTCTTT. This chain uses TRBV5-6 with TRBJ1-1, with a tentative D call TRBD1 (6 bases). V gave up 6 bases and J gave up 8 bases, with 23 bases separating them. The CDR3 loop spans 15 amino acids. The V gene's germline CDR1 is SGHDT and CDR2 YYEEEE.

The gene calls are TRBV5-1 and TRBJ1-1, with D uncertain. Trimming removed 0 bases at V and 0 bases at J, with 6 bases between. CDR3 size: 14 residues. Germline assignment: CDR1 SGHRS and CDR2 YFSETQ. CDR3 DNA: TGCGCCAGCAGCTTGGACGTAGTGAACACTGAAGCTTTCTTT. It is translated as CASSLDVVNTEAFF.

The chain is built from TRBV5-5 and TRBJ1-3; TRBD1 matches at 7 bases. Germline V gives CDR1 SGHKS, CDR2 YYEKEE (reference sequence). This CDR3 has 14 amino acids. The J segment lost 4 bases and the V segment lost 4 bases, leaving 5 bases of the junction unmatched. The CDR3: CASSPTGWGNTIYF. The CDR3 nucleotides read TGTGCCAGCAGCCCGACAGGGTGGGGAAACACCATATATTTT.

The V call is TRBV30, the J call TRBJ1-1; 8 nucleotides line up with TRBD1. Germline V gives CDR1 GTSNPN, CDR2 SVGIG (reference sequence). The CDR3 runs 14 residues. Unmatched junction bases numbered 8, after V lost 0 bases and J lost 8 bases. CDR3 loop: CAWSVLSRDREAFF. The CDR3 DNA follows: TGTGCCTGGAGTGTACTTTCCCGGGACAGGGAAGCTTTCTTT.

CDR3 DNA sequence: TGTGCCAGCAGTGAAACCCAGTTTTATCAGCCCCAGCATTTT. It translates to CASSETQFYQPQHF. V and J are TRBV2 and TRBJ1-5; no definite D call. Germline values: CDR1 SNHLY, CDR2 FYNNEI. This CDR3 is 14 amino acids long. Trimming removed 2 bases from V and 5 bases from J, with 10 bases in between.

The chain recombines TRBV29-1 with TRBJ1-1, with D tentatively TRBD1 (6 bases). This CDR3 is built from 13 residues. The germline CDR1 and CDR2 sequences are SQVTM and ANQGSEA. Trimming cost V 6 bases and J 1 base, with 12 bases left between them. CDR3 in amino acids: CSVHDRQNTEAFF. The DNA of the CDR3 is TGCAGCGTCCATGACAGGCAGAACACTGAAGCTTTCTTT.

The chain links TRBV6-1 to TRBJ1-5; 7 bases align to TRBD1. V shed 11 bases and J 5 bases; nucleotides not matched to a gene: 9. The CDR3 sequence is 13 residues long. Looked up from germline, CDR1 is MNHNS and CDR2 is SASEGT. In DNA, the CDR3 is TGTGCCCTAGGGGCAGGGGGAGATCAGCCCCAGCATTTT. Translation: CALGAGGDQPQHF.

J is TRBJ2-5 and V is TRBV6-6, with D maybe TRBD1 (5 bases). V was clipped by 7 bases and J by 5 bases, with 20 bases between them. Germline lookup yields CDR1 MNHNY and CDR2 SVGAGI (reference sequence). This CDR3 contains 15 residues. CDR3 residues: CASTRQGGGQETQYF. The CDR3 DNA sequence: TGTGCCAGCACCCGGCAGGGTGGCGGTCAGGAGACCCAGTACTTC.

In DNA, the CDR3 is TGTGCCTTAGGACAGGGACGCCTCACTGAAGCTTTCTTT. It translates to CALGQGRLTEAFF. V is TRBV30 and J is TRBJ1-1; TRBD1 agrees at 8 bases. CDR3 length equals 13 residues. V lost 7 bases to trimming and J lost 4 bases; unmatched junction nucleotides: 8. Germline loops: CDR1 GTSNPN, CDR2 SVGIG (reference sequence).

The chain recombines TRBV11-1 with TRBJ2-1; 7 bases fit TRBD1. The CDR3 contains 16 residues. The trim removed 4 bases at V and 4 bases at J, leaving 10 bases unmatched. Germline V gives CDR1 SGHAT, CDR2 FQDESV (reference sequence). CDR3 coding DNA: TGTGCCAGCAGCTCCTTCCAGGGGACAGATTACAATGAGCAGTTCTTC. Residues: CASSSFQGTDYNEQFF. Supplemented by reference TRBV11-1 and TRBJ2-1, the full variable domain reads EAEVAQSPRYKITEKSQAVAFWCDPISGHATLYWYRQILGQGPELLVQFQDESVVDDSQLPKDRFSAERLKGVDSTLKIQPAELGDSAMYLCASSSFQGTDYNEQFFGPGTRLTVL.

CDR3 sequence (DNA): TGTGCCAGCAGTTCCCGGACAGGGACGTATAATTCACCCCTCCACTTT. Translated, it gives CASSSRTGTYNSPLHF. The rearrangement links TRBV28 to TRBJ1-6; TRBD1 matches at 8 bases. The CDR3 spans 16 residues. The germline gives CDR1 MDHEN, CDR2 SYDVKM. Germline trimming cut 4 bases from V and 4 bases from J; bases unmatched to any gene: 6.

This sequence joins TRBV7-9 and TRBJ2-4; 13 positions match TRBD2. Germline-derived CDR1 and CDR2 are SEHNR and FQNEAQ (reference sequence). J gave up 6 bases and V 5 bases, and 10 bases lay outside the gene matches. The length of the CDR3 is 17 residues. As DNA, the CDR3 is TGTGCCAGCAGCGATACTAGCGGGAGGGCGGTGGTAAACATTCAGTACTTC. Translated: CASSDTSGRAVVNIQYF.

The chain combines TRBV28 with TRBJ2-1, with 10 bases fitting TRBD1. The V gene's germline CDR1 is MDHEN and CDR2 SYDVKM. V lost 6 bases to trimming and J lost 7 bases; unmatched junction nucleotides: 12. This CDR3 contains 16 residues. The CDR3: CASSNTGQGLVNEQFF. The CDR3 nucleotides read TGTGCCAGCAGCAACACGGGACAGGGGTTGGTGAATGAGCAGTTCTTC.

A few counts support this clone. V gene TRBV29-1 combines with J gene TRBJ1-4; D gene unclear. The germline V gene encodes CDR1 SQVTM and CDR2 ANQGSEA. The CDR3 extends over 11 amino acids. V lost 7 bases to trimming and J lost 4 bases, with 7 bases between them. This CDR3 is CSAGFNEKLFF. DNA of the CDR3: TGCAGCGCGGGGTTTAATGAAAAACTGTTTTTT.

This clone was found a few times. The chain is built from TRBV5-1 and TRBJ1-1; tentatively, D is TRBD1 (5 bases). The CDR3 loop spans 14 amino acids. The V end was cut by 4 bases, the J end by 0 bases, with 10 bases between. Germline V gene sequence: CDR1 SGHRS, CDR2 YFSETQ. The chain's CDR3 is CASSGGVVNTEAFF. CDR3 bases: TGCGCCAGCAGCGGAGGGGTTGTGAACACTGAAGCTTTCTTT. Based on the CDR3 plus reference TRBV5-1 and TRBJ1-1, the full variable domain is KAGVTQTPRYLIKTRGQQVTLSCSPISGHRSVSWYQQTPGQGLQFLFEYFSETQRNKGNFPGRFSGRQFSNSRSEMNVSTLELGDSALYLCASSGGVVNTEAFFGQGTRLTVV.

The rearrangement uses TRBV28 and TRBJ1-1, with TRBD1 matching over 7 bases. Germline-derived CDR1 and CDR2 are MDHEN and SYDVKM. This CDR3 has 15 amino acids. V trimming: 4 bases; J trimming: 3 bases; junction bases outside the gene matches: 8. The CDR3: CASSYTGDQYTEAFF. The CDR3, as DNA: TGTGCCAGCAGTTACACAGGGGATCAGTACACTGAAGCTTTCTTT.

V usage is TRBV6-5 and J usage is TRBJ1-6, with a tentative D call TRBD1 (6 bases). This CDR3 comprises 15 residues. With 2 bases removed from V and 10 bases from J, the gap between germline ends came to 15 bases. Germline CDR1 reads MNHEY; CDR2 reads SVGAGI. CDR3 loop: CASSYRTVGGSPLHF. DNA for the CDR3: TGTGCCAGCAGTTACCGGACAGTTGGAGGATCACCCCTCCACTTT.

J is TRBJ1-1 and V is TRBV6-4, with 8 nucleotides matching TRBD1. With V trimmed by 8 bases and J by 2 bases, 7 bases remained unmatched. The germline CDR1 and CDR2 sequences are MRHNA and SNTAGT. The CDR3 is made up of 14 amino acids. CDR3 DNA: TGTGCCAGCTCTCTTCAGGGGGCCAACACTGAAGCTTTCTTT. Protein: CASSLQGANTEAFF.